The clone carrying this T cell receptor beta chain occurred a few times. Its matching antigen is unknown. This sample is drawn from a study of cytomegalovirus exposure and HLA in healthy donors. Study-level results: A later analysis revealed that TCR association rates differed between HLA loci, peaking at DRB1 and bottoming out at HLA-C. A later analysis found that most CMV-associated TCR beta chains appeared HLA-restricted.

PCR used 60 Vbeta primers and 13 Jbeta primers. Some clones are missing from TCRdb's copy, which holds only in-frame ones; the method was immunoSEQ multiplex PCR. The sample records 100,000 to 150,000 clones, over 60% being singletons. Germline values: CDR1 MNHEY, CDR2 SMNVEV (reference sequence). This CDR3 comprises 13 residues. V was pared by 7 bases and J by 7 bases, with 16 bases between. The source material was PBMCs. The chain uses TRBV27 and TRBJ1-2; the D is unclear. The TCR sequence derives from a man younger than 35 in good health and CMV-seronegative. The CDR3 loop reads CASTSTPRGGYTF. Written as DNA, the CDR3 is TGTGCCAGCACTTCAACGCCGCGAGGTGGCTACACCTTC.